A single T cell receptor beta chain is shown here with its context. The antigen remains undetermined. This sample is part of a study of CD8+ T cells in alopecia areata. Isolated RNA was reverse transcribed into cDNA used as the sequencing template. The data were produced by immunoSEQ multiplex PCR, yet TCRdb's version contains in-frame clones alone and is incomplete. Altogether approximately 58,000 clones are present, around 44% being singletons, with the ten largest covering roughly half. Broader study findings: It was less clear whether patients shared TCRs than it was in mice, possibly because of HLA. Elevated clonality characterized lesional scalp relative to normal scalp, particularly in alopecia totalis/universalis.

Obtained from alopecia areata patients were lesional scalp punch biopsies along with peripheral blood. A FACSAria was used to sort CD4+ and CD8+ T cells. These cells came from PBMCs. CDR3 length equals 13 residues. In germline, CDR1 is MNHEY, CDR2 SMNVEV (reference sequence). V lost 5 bases and J 7 bases, leaving 12 bases between the germline ends. The sequenced material came from NKG2D-low CD8+ T cells sorted from blood. The rearrangement links TRBV27 to TRBJ2-1, with D possibly TRBD1 on 6 matching bases. The receptor's source is a human donor with alopecia areata. Written as DNA, the CDR3 is TGTGCCAGCAGTATCGGACAGACAAATGAGCAGTTCTTC. Translating gives CASSIGQTNEQFF.